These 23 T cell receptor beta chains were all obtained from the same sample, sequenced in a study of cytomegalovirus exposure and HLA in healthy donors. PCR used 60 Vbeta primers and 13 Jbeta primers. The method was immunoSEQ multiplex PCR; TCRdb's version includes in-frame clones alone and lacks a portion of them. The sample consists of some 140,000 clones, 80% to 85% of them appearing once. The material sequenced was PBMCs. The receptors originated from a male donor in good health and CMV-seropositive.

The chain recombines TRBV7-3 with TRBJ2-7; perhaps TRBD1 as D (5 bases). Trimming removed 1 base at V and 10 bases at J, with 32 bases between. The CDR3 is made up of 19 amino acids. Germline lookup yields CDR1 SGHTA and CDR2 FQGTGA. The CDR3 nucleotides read TGTGCCAGCAGCTTAAAAGGCGCCTACACACTCACAGGCCCCTTAGCCCAGTACTTC. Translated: CASSLKGAYTLTGPLAQYF.

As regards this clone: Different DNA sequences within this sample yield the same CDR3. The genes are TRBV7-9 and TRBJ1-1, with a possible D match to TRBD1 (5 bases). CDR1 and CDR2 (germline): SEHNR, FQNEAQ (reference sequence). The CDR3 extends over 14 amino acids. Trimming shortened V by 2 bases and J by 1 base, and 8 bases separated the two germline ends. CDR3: CASSLQGRNTEAFF. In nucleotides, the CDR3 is TGTGCCAGCAGCTTACAGGGTCGGAACACTGAAGCTTTCTTT.

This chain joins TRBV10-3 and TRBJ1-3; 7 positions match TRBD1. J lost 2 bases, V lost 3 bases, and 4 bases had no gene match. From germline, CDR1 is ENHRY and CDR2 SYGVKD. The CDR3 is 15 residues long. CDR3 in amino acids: CAISDYDRAGNTIYF. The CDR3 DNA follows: TGTGCCATCAGTGACTACGACAGGGCTGGAAACACCATATATTTT.

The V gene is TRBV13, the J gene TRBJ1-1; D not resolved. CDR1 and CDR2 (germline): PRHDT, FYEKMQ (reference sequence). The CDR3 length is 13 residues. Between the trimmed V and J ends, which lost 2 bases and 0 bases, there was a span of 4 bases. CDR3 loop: CASSLFMNTEAFF. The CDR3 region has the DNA TGTGCCAGCAGCTTATTCATGAACACTGAAGCTTTCTTT.

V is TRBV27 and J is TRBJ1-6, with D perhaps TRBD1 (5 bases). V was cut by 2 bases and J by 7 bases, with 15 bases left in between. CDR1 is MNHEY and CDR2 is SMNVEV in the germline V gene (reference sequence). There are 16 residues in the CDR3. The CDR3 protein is CASSLNTGRTNSPLHF. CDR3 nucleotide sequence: TGTGCCAGCAGTTTAAATACAGGCCGAACGAATTCACCCCTCCACTTT.

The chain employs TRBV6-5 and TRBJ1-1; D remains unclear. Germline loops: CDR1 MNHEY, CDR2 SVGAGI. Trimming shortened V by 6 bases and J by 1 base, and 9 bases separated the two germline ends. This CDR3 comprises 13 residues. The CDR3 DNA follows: TGTGCCAGCAGCCTACAGAGGAACACTGAAGCTTTCTTT. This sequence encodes CASSLQRNTEAFF.

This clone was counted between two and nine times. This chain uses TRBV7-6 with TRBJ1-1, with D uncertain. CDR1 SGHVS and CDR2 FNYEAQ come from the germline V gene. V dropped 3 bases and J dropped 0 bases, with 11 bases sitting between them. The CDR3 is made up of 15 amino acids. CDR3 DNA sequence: TGTGCCAGCAGCTTTGTCCCCCAGTTGAACACTGAAGCTTTCTTT. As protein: CASSFVPQLNTEAFF.

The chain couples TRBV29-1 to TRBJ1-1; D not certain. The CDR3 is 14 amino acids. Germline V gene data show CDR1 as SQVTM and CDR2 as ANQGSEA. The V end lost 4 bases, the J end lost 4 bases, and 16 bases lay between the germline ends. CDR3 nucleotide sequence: TGCAGCGTTGTCCCTAGGTGGCGGGGCACTGAAGCTTTCTTT. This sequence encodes CSVVPRWRGTEAFF.

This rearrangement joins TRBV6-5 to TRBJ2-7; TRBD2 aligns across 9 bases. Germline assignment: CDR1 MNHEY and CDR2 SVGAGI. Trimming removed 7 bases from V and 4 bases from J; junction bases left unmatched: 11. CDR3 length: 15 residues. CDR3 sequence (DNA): TGTGCCAGCAAACTGACTATAGCGGGAGCTTACGAGCAGTACTTC. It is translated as CASKLTIAGAYEQYF.

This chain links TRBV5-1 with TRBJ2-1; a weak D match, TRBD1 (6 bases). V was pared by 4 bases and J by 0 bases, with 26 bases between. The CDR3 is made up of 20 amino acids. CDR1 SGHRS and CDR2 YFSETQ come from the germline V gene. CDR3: CASSGAGGRGILDSYNEQFF. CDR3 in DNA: TGCGCCAGCAGCGGGGCAGGTGGCAGGGGAATCCTTGACTCCTACAATGAGCAGTTCTTC. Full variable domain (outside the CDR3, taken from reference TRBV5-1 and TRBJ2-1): KAGVTQTPRYLIKTRGQQVTLSCSPISGHRSVSWYQQTPGQGLQFLFEYFSETQRNKGNFPGRFSGRQFSNSRSEMNVSTLELGDSALYLCASSGAGGRGILDSYNEQFFGPGTRLTVL.

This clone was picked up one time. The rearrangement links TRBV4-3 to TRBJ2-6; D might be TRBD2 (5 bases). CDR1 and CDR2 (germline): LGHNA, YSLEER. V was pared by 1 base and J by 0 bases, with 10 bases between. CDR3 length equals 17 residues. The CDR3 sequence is CASSQGLRFSGANVLTF. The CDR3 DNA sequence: TGCGCCAGCAGCCAAGGACTAAGATTCTCTGGGGCCAACGTCCTGACTTTC.

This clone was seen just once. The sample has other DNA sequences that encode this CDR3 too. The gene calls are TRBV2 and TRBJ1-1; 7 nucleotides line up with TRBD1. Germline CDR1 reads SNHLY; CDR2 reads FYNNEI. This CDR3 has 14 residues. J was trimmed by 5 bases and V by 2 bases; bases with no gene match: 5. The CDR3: CASSERAGGTEAFF. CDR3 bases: TGTGCCAGCAGTGAAAGGGCAGGGGGGACTGAAGCTTTCTTT.

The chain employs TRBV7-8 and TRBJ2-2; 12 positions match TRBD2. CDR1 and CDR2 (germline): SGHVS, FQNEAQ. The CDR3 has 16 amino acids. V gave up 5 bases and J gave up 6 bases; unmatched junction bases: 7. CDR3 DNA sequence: TGTGCCAGCAGCCAGACTAGCGGGAGACGTGCCGGGGAGCTGTTTTTT. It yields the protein CASSQTSGRRAGELFF.

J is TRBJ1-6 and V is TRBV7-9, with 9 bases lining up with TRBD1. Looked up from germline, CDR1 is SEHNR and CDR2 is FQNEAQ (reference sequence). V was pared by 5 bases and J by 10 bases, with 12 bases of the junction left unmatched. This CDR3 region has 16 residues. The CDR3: CASSPISGTGRSPLHF. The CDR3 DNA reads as TGTGCCAGCAGCCCGATTTCCGGGACAGGGAGATCACCCCTCCACTTT.

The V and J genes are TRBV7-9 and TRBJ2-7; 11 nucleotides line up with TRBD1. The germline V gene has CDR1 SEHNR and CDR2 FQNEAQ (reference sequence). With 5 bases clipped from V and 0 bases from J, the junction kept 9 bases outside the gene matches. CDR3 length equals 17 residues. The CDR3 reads CASSLLLGQGASYEQYF. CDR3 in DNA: TGTGCCAGCAGCCTACTTTTAGGACAGGGGGCCTCCTACGAGCAGTACTTC.

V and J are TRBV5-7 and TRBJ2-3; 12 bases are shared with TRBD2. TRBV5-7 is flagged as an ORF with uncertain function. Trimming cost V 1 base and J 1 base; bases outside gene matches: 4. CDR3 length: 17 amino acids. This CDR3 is CASSLRLAGGCTDTQYF. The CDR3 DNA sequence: TGTGCCAGCAGCTTGAGGCTAGCGGGGGGGTGCACAGATACGCAGTATTTT.

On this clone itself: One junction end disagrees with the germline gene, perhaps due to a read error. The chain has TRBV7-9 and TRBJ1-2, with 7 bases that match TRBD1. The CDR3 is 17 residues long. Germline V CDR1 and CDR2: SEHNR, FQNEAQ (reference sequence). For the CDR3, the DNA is TGTTCCAGCAGTTTTACCGGACAGGATGAGTGGAACTATGGCTACACCTTC. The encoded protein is CSSSFTGQDEWNYGYTF.

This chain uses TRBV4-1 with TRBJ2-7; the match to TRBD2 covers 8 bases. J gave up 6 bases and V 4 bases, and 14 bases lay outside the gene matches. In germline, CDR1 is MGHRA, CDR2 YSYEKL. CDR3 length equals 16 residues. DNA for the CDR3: TGCGCCAGCAGCCCCTCTCGAGTAGCGGGACTCGGCGAGCAGTACTTC. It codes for CASSPSRVAGLGEQYF.

The chain's CDR3 is CASSPDRDYEQYF. The CDR3 coding sequence is TGTGCCAGCAGCCCGGACAGGGACTACGAGCAGTACTTC. This chain uses TRBV5-4 with TRBJ2-7; TRBD1 matches 8 bases. This CDR3 region has 13 residues. Germline V CDR1 and CDR2: SGHNT, YYREEE (reference sequence). The V gene end was trimmed by 4 bases and the J gene end by 3 bases; junction bases not matched to a gene: 3.

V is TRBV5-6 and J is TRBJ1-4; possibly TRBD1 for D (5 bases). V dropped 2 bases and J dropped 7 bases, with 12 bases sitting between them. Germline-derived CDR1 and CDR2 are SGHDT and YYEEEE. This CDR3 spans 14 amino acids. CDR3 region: CASSLGARSEKLFF. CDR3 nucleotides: TGTGCCAGCAGCTTAGGGGCGCGGTCTGAAAAACTGTTTTTT. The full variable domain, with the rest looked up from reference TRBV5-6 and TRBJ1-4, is DAGVTQSPTHLIKTRGQQVTLRCSPKSGHDTVSWYQQALGQGPQFIFQYYEEEERQRGNFPDRFSGHQFPNYSSELNVNALLLGDSALYLCASSLGARSEKLFFGSGTQLSVL.

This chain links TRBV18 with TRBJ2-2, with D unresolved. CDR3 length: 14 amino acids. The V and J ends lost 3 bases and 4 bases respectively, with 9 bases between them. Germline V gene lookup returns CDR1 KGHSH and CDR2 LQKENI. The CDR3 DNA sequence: TGTGCCAGCTCACCCACTCGATTCACCGGGGAGCTGTTTTTT. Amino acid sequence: CASSPTRFTGELFF.

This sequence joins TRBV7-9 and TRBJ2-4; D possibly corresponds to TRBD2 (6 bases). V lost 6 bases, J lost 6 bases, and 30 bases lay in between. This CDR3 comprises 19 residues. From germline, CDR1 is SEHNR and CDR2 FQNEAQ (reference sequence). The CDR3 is CASSADQGLKIGSGNIQYF. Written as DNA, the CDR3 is TGTGCCAGCAGTGCAGATCAGGGACTGAAAATTGGGTCGGGAAACATTCAGTACTTC. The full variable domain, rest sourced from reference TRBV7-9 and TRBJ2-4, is DTGVSQNPRHKITKRGQNVTFRCDPISEHNRLYWYRQTLGQGPEFLTYFQNEAQLEKSRLLSDRFSAERPKGSFSTLEIQRTEQGDSAMYLCASSADQGLKIGSGNIQYFGAGTRLSVL.

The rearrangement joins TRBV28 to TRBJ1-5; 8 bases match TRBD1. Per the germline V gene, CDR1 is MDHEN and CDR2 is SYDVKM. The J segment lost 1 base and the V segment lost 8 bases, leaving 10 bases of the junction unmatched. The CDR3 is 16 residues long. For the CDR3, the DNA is TGTGCCAGCGAAACAAGGGCAGGGGGCAGCAATCAGCCCCAGCATTTT. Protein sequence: CASETRAGGSNQPQHF.